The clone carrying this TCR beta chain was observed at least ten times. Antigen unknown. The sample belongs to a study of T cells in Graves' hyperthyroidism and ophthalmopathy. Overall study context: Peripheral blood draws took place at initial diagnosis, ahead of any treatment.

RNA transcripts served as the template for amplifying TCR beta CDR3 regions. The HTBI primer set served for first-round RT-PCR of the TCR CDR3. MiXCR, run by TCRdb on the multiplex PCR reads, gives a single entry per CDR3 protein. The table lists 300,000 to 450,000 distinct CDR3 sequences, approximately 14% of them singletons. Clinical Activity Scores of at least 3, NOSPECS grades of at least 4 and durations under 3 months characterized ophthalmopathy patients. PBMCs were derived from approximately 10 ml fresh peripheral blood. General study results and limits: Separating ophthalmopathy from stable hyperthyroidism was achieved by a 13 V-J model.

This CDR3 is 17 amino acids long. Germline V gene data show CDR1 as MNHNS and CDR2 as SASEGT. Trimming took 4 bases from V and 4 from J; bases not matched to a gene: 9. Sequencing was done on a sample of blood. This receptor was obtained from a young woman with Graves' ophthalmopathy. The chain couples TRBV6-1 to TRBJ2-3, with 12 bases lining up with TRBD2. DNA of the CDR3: TGTGCCAGCAGTGTTTCGTCTAGCGGGGGGGCGGCAGATACGCAGTATTTT. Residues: CASSVSSSGGAADTQYF.